The 5 T cell receptor beta chains listed next were all sequenced from one sample in a study of cytomegalovirus exposure and HLA in healthy donors. Vbeta (60) and Jbeta (13) primers were used in the PCR. Here immunoSEQ multiplex PCR was the method, and the copy in TCRdb shows in-frame clones only, minus some. The sample has about 160,000 clones; just under 80% are singletons. The sequenced sample consisted of PBMCs. The receptors stem from a woman in her thirties or forties in good health and CMV-seropositive.

The CDR3 DNA is TGTGCCAGCAGCGCAGACAGGGTTGACTATGGCTACACCTTC. It specifies CASSADRVDYGYTF. This sequence joins TRBV9 and TRBJ1-2; 7 bases are a match to TRBD1. With 3 bases clipped from V and 3 bases from J, the junction kept 5 bases outside the gene matches. This CDR3 is 14 amino acids long. Germline-derived CDR1 and CDR2 are SGDLS and YYNGEE.

The rearrangement uses TRBV5-1 and TRBJ2-1; 9 bases align to TRBD2. This CDR3 has 19 residues. Germline CDR1 SGHRS, CDR2 YFSETQ. The J segment lost 0 bases and the V segment lost 2 bases, leaving 12 bases of the junction unmatched. The CDR3 spells CASSLGLAPTKSSYNEQFF. The CDR3 nucleotides are TGCGCCAGCAGCTTAGGACTAGCGCCGACCAAAAGCTCCTACAATGAGCAGTTCTTC.

The chain carries TRBV6-5 and TRBJ1-2; tentatively, D is TRBD1 (5 bases). This CDR3 is 13 amino acids long. Between the trimmed V and J ends, which lost 5 bases and 3 bases, there was a span of 10 bases. Germline loops: CDR1 MNHEY, CDR2 SVGAGI. CDR3 in amino acids: CASSDDSYYGYTF. CDR3 in DNA: TGTGCCAGCAGTGATGACAGCTACTATGGCTACACCTTC.

This chain connects TRBV6-6 to TRBJ1-2; 11 nucleotides agree with TRBD1. The CDR3 runs 15 residues. Germline trimming cut 4 bases from V and 4 bases from J; bases unmatched to any gene: 5. Germline V gene lookup returns CDR1 MNHNY and CDR2 SVGAGI (reference sequence). The CDR3 DNA reads as TGTGCCAGCAGTTCCCGGGACAGGGGGATCTATGGCTACACCTTC. Amino acids: CASSSRDRGIYGYTF.

The CDR3 DNA reads TGCGCCAGCAGTGACCCAGCCGGAGGGGTCTGGACCCAGTACTTC. As protein: CASSDPAGGVWTQYF. The chain combines TRBV10-2 with TRBJ2-5, with D possibly TRBD2 on 6 matching bases. Between the trimmed V and J ends, which lost 3 bases and 7 bases, there was a span of 18 bases. In germline, CDR1 is WSHSY, CDR2 SAAADI. The CDR3 is 15 amino acids.